Listed below are T cell receptor beta chains from one sample, sequenced in a study of shared clonotypes between healthy human individuals. Measured with immunoSEQ multiplex PCR; TCRdb has only the in-frame clones, and not every one. The sample shows about a million clones, roughly 80% of them seen only once. The sequencing sample was made of memory CD4+ T cells from PBMCs. These receptors were collected from a man between 18 and 35 years old in good health. Some clones in this sample may be carry-over from other donors' samples. The CDR3 runs from the conserved cysteine through the conserved F or W. The D gene is left open where the match is weak. The size entry is marked missing in some rows and otherwise reads once, few, many or a size class.

D: -; V: TRBV7-3; size: few; J: TRBJ2-2; CDR3: CASRRMGNTGELFF; DNA: TGTGCCAGCAGGAGAATGGGCAACACCGGGGAGCTGTTTTTT
D: -; V: TRBV7-9; size: -; J: TRBJ2-7; CDR3: CASSFGTSSYEQYF; DNA: TGTGCCAGCAGCTTTGGGACGTCGAGCTACGAGCAGTACTTC
D: -; V: TRBV2; size: -; J: TRBJ1-2; CDR3: CASSEQLGGWYGYTF; DNA: TGTGCCAGCAGTGAACAACTTGGGGGTTGGTATGGCTACACCTTC
D: TRBD2; V: TRBV4-1; size: -; J: TRBJ2-7; CDR3: CASSQVQLAGGYEQYF; DNA: TGCGCCAGCAGCCAAGTCCAACTAGCGGGAGGGTACGAGCAGTACTTC
D: -; V: TRBV7-3; size: once; J: TRBJ2-3; CDR3: CASSPQPGADTQYF; DNA: TGTGCCAGCAGCCCACAACCCGGGGCAGATACGCAGTATTTT
D: -; V: TRBV5-1; size: once; J: TRBJ2-7; CDR3: CASSHNNYEQYF; DNA: TGCGCCAGCAGCCATAATAACTACGAGCAGTACTTC
D: TRBD1; V: TRBV10-1; size: -; J: TRBJ1-1; CDR3: CASSRQGGAEAFF; DNA: TGCGCCAGCAGCAGACAGGGGGGGGCTGAAGCTTTCTTT
D: -; V: TRBV28; size: -; J: TRBJ1-1; CDR3: CATTPRAEAFF; DNA: TGTGCCACCACCCCCCGGGCCGAAGCTTTCTTT
D: TRBD1; V: TRBV5-1; size: -; J: TRBJ2-7; CDR3: CASSLAGTGDEQYF; DNA: TGCGCCAGCAGCTTGGCCGGGACAGGGGACGAGCAGTACTTC
D: TRBD2; V: TRBV15; size: -; J: TRBJ2-5; CDR3: CATSNPSGSQETQYF; DNA: TGTGCCACCAGCAACCCTAGCGGGAGTCAGGAGACCCAGTACTTC
D: -; V: TRBV7-9; size: -; J: TRBJ2-1; CDR3: CASSPTPGEQFF; DNA: TGTGCCAGCAGCCCCACCCCGGGGGAGCAGTTCTTC
D: TRBD1; V: TRBV5-4; size: -; J: TRBJ1-4; CDR3: CASSLAGQGDEKLFF; DNA: TGTGCCAGCAGCTTGGCCGGACAGGGGGACGAAAAACTGTTTTTT
D: -; V: TRBV7-9; size: -; J: TRBJ2-3; CDR3: CASSLDPSTDTQYF; DNA: TGTGCCAGCAGCCTAGATCCTAGCACAGATACGCAGTATTTT
D: -; V: TRBV5-6; size: -; J: TRBJ1-3; CDR3: CASTSLRERHSGNTIYF; DNA: TGTGCCAGCACTTCCCTGAGGGAACGTCACTCTGGAAACACCATATATTTT
D: TRBD1; V: TRBV7-6; size: -; J: TRBJ2-7; CDR3: CASSSILGTGTYEQYF; DNA: TGTGCCAGCAGCTCCATCCTGGGGACAGGGACCTACGAGCAGTACTTC
D: TRBD1; V: TRBV5-1; size: -; J: TRBJ1-2; CDR3: CASSRTGGVGYTF; DNA: TGCGCCAGCAGCCGGACAGGGGGCGTTGGCTACACCTTC
D: TRBD1; V: TRBV19; size: -; J: TRBJ1-2; CDR3: CASSPTGQGDYGYTF; DNA: TGTGCCAGTAGCCCAACTGGACAGGGTGACTATGGCTACACCTTC
D: -; V: TRBV5-1; size: -; J: TRBJ2-1; CDR3: CASSGGQGLAGNNEQFF; DNA: TGCGCCAGCAGCGGGGGACAGGGTCTAGCGGGGAACAATGAGCAGTTCTTC
D: -; V: TRBV5-6; size: once; J: TRBJ2-2; CDR3: CASSPLGGAGAGELFF; DNA: TGTGCCAGCAGCCCCCTAGGGGGGGCCGGCGCCGGGGAGCTGTTTTTT
D: -; V: TRBV29-1; size: many; J: TRBJ1-1; CDR3: CSVEETPGTEAFF; DNA: TGCAGCGTTGAAGAGACTCCGGGCACTGAAGCTTTCTTT
D: TRBD2; V: TRBV7-9; size: once; J: TRBJ2-7; CDR3: CASSLVAGNSYEQYF; DNA: TGTGCCAGCAGCTTAGTAGCGGGGAACTCCTACGAGCAGTACTTC
D: -; V: TRBV14; size: -; J: TRBJ2-2; CDR3: CASSQERVNPGELFF; DNA: TGTGCCAGCAGCCAAGAACGGGTTAACCCCGGGGAGCTGTTTTTT
D: -; V: TRBV20-1; size: many; J: TRBJ2-7; CDR3: CSASDKQYF; DNA: TGCAGTGCTAGTGACAAGCAGTACTTC
D: -; V: TRBV2; size: -; J: TRBJ1-5; CDR3: CASSEGRASNQPQHF; DNA: TGTGCCAGCAGTGAGGGTAGGGCGAGCAATCAGCCCCAGCATTTT
D: -; V: TRBV15; size: -; J: TRBJ2-7; CDR3: CATGSQGAENSYEQYF; DNA: TGTGCCACCGGGTCGCAGGGAGCGGAGAATTCCTACGAGCAGTACTTC
D: TRBD1; V: TRBV6-5; size: few; J: TRBJ1-4; CDR3: CASRRLDRAGEKLFF; DNA: TGTGCCAGCAGACGACTTGACAGGGCGGGTGAAAAACTGTTTTTT
D: TRBD2; V: TRBV7-9; size: -; J: TRBJ2-1; CDR3: CASSAPGLAGFNEQFF; DNA: TGTGCCAGCAGCGCACCGGGACTAGCGGGCTTCAATGAGCAGTTCTTC
D: -; V: TRBV2; size: -; J: TRBJ1-2; CDR3: CASRGISYGYTF; DNA: TGTGCCAGCAGGGGGATTTCCTATGGCTACACCTTC
D: -; V: TRBV30; size: -; J: TRBJ2-3; CDR3: CAWGTDTQYF; DNA: TGTGCCTGGGGCACAGATACGCAGTATTTT
D: -; V: TRBV28; size: -; J: TRBJ2-7; CDR3: CASSLGLNEQYF; DNA: TGTGCCAGCAGCCTTGGACTGAATGAGCAGTACTTC
D: -; V: TRBV7-9; size: -; J: TRBJ2-7; CDR3: CASSPPRQSFKVYEQYF; DNA: TGTGCCAGCAGCCCCCCCAGGCAGTCGTTCAAAGTCTACGAGCAGTACTTC
D: -; V: TRBV28; size: -; J: TRBJ2-1; CDR3: CASSLPVYNEQFF; DNA: TGTGCCAGCAGTTTACCGGTCTACAATGAGCAGTTCTTC
D: TRBD1; V: TRBV28; size: -; J: TRBJ1-5; CDR3: CASSPDRVMKFSNQPQHF; DNA: TGTGCCAGCAGTCCGGACAGGGTCATGAAATTTTCCAATCAGCCCCAGCATTTT
D: -; V: TRBV5-1; size: -; J: TRBJ2-7; CDR3: CASSFRGQNYEQYF; DNA: TGCGCCAGCAGCTTCCGGGGGCAAAACTACGAGCAGTACTTC
D: -; V: TRBV5-1; size: -; J: TRBJ2-3; CDR3: CASSLGWSVVDTQYF; DNA: TGCGCCAGCAGCTTGGGTTGGAGTGTCGTAGATACGCAGTATTTT
D: TRBD2; V: TRBV12-5; size: -; J: TRBJ2-3; CDR3: CASGLVLGTSDSTDTQYF; DNA: TGTGCTAGTGGTTTGGTACTAGGGACTAGCGATAGCACAGATACGCAGTATTTT
D: TRBD2; V: TRBV4-2; size: -; J: TRBJ2-1; CDR3: CASSQVGTSVDNEQFF; DNA: TGTGCCAGCAGCCAAGTAGGGACTAGCGTAGACAATGAGCAGTTCTTC
D: TRBD1; V: TRBV7-2; size: -; J: TRBJ1-2; CDR3: CASSLGQGIRYGYTF; DNA: TGTGCCAGCAGCTTAGGACAGGGCATTCGCTATGGCTACACCTTC
D: -; V: TRBV2; size: -; J: TRBJ2-6; CDR3: CASTQSSGANVLTF; DNA: TGTGCCAGTACCCAGAGCTCTGGGGCCAACGTCCTGACTTTC
D: -; V: TRBV28; size: -; J: TRBJ2-7; CDR3: CASSFTTYEQYF; DNA: TGTGCCAGCAGTTTCACCACCTACGAGCAGTACTTC
D: -; V: TRBV28; size: -; J: TRBJ1-2; CDR3: CASSLATGYGYTF; DNA: TGTGCCAGCAGTTTGGCAACGGGTTATGGCTACACCTTC
D: TRBD2; V: TRBV5-4; size: -; J: TRBJ2-1; CDR3: CASSHGLAGNNEQFF; DNA: TGTGCCAGCAGCCATGGACTAGCAGGCAACAATGAGCAGTTCTTC
D: TRBD1; V: TRBV9; size: -; J: TRBJ1-1; CDR3: CASSPMDRDRTEAFF; DNA: TGTGCCAGCAGCCCAATGGACAGGGATAGGACTGAAGCTTTCTTT
D: -; V: TRBV5-5; size: -; J: TRBJ1-2; CDR3: CASSLVRGLPRYTF; DNA: TGTGCCAGCAGCTTGGTACGGGGCCTCCCACGCTACACCTTC
D: -; V: TRBV28; size: once; J: TRBJ1-2; CDR3: CASSPRRMYGYTF; DNA: TGTGCCAGCAGTCCTCGACGGATGTATGGCTACACCTTC
D: -; V: TRBV4-1; size: -; J: TRBJ1-4; CDR3: CASSQDPSGGANEKLFF; DNA: TGCGCCAGCAGCCAAGACCCTTCGGGGGGCGCGAATGAAAAACTGTTTTTT
D: TRBD2; V: TRBV28; size: -; J: TRBJ2-1; CDR3: CASSSRTPRPTSGSVHEQFF; DNA: TGTGCCAGCAGTTCACGGACCCCTCGCCCAACTAGCGGGTCAGTCCATGAGCAGTTCTTC
D: -; V: TRBV2; size: many; J: TRBJ2-3; CDR3: CASRLSTLSTDTQYF; DNA: TGTGCCAGCAGGCTATCTACACTCTCCACAGATACGCAGTATTTT
D: -; V: TRBV5-4; size: -; J: TRBJ2-2; CDR3: CASSFDRGGLAGELFF; DNA: TGTGCCAGCAGCTTCGACAGGGGAGGGCTCGCCGGGGAGCTGTTTTTT
D: -; V: TRBV2; size: many; J: TRBJ2-5; CDR3: CASRETQYF; DNA: TGTGCCAGCAGGGAGACCCAGTACTTC
D: -; V: TRBV19; size: -; J: TRBJ2-1; CDR3: CASSISGYYNEQFF; DNA: TGTGCCAGTAGTATAAGCGGATATTACAATGAGCAGTTCTTC
D: -; V: TRBV7-2; size: -; J: TRBJ2-5; CDR3: CASSLWPEETQYF; DNA: TGTGCCAGCAGCTTATGGCCTGAAGAGACCCAGTACTTC
D: -; V: TRBV6-1; size: -; J: TRBJ2-7; CDR3: CASSGSGGYEQYF; DNA: TGTGCCAGCAGTGGGTCAGGAGGCTACGAGCAGTACTTC